This T cell receptor beta chain derives from a study of T cell repertoires in cytomegalovirus infection. At the level of the study: CMV infection plus the matching HLA type was flagged by public TCR beta signatures.

TCRdb re-called the reads through MiXCR, storing one row per CDR3 protein. The sample has 250,000 to 300,000 distinct CDR3 sequences, 22% seen once. The V end was cut by 10 bases, the J end by 7 bases, with 13 bases between. Germline V CDR1 and CDR2: MDHEN, SYDVKM. The CDR3 sequence is 11 residues long. A remark on this clonotype: Its matching antigen is unknown.

The V and J genes are TRBV28 and TRBJ1-1, with unresolved D. Sequenced material: cultured PBMCs, taken from culture after CMV antigen stimulation. The clonotype comes from a human donor in good health (CMV status not recorded). Some clones in this sample may be carry-over from other donors' samples. The CDR3 nucleotides are TGTGCCACACAGACTGACGGTGAAGCTTTCTTT. Its protein is CATQTDGEAFF.